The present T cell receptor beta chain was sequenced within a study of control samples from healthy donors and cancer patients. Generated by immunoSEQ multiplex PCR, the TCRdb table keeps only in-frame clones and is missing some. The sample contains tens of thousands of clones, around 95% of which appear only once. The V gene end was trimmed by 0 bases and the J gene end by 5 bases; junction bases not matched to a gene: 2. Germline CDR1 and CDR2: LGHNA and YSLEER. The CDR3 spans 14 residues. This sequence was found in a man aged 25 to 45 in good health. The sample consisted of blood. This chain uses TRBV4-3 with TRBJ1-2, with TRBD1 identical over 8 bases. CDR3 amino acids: CASSQDDRGYGYTF. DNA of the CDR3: TGCGCCAGCAGCCAAGATGACAGGGGTTATGGCTACACCTTC.